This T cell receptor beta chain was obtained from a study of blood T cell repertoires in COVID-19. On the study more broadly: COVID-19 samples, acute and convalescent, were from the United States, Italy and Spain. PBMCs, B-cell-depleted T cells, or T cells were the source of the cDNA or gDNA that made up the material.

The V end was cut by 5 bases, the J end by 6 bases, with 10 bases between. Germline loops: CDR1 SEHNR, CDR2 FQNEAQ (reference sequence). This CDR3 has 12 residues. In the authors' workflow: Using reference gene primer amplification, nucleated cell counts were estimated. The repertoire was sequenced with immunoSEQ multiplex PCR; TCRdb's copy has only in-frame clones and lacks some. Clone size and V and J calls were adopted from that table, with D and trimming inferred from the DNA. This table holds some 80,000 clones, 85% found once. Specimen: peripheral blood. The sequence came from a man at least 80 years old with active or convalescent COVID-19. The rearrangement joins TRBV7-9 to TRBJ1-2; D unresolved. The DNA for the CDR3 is TGTGCCAGCAGCCCCTTGGCGGATGGCTACACCTTC. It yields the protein CASSPLADGYTF.